The 23 T cell receptor beta chains reported below all come from one sample, sequenced in a study of blood T cell repertoires in COVID-19. Method: immunoSEQ multiplex PCR; TCRdb's copy keeps in-frame clones and lacks some. Here the sample spans about 180,000 clones, around 82% being singletons. Sequencing input: peripheral blood. All receptors come from a woman aged 80 or over with acute or convalescent COVID-19.

This chain connects TRBV5-6 to TRBJ2-5, with a possible D match to TRBD2 (6 bases). CDR1 SGHDT and CDR2 YYEEEE come from the germline V gene. The CDR3 sequence is 15 residues long. V was clipped by 4 bases and J by 4 bases, with 17 bases between them. The CDR3 DNA sequence: TGTGCCAGCAGCCCCGGGACTCTAGGGCTAGAGACCCAGTACTTC. Its translation is CASSPGTLGLETQYF.

This chain uses TRBV30 with TRBJ2-7, with D maybe TRBD2 (5 bases). Germline V gene lookup returns CDR1 GTSNPN and CDR2 SVGIG (reference sequence). The CDR3 length is 13 residues. Trimming took 1 base from V and 7 from J, leaving 14 bases between them. Here the CDR3 DNA reads TGTGCCTGGAGTGGAGGGCGGACGAGGGAGCAGTACTTC. It is translated as CAWSGGRTREQYF.

This chain uses TRBV29-1 with TRBJ1-1, with no clear D. CDR1 and CDR2 from the germline V gene are SQVTM and ANQGSEA. This CDR3 has 13 residues. The V gene lost 2 bases and the J gene lost 4 bases, with 11 bases spanning the gap. The CDR3 region is CSVERVGGTEAFF. Here the CDR3 DNA reads TGCAGCGTTGAACGTGTGGGAGGCACTGAAGCTTTCTTT.

This chain uses TRBV6-5 with TRBJ2-7; TRBD2 agrees at 15 bases. The V gene's germline CDR1 is MNHEY and CDR2 SVGAGI. The CDR3 loop spans 15 amino acids. V trimming: 5 bases; J trimming: 6 bases; junction bases outside the gene matches: 5. CDR3 coding DNA: TGTGCCAGCAGTCGGACTAGCGGGGGGGCTGGCGAGCAGTACTTC. Its translation: CASSRTSGGAGEQYF.

The genes are TRBV19 and TRBJ1-1; TRBD1 might be the D (6 bases). The germline CDR1 and CDR2 sequences are LNHDA and SQIVND (reference sequence). The CDR3 has 13 amino acids. The germline V and J ends were trimmed by 7 bases and 0 bases, with 9 bases remaining between them. CDR3 coding DNA: TGTGCCAGTACGGACAGATTGAACACTGAAGCTTTCTTT. It specifies CASTDRLNTEAFF.

The chain carries TRBV7-9 and TRBJ1-5, with D possibly matching TRBD1 (5 bases). CDR1 is SEHNR and CDR2 is FQNEAQ in the germline V gene (reference sequence). V gave up 3 bases and J gave up 3 bases, with 9 bases separating them. This CDR3 has 14 amino acids. The CDR3 coding sequence is TGTGCCAGCAGCTTCGGCAGGGACAATCAGCCCCAGCATTTT. Protein product: CASSFGRDNQPQHF. Supplemented by reference TRBV7-9 and TRBJ1-5, the full variable domain reads DTGVSQNPRHKITKRGQNVTFRCDPISEHNRLYWYRQTLGQGPEFLTYFQNEAQLEKSRLLSDRFSAERPKGSFSTLEIQRTEQGDSAMYLCASSFGRDNQPQHFGDGTRLSIL.

V usage is TRBV6-5 and J usage is TRBJ1-2; D ambiguous. This CDR3 contains 13 residues. V was cut by 6 bases and J by 5 bases, with 13 bases left in between. Germline V gives CDR1 MNHEY, CDR2 SVGAGI. The CDR3 DNA is TGTGCCAGCAGCTCCCCCCGAGAATATGGCTACACCTTC. Its protein product is CASSSPREYGYTF.

This clone turned up a few times. The V call is TRBV7-3, the J call TRBJ2-1, with D tentatively TRBD2 (6 bases). V was pared by 5 bases and J by 0 bases, with 14 bases between. The CDR3 extends over 16 amino acids. CDR1 and CDR2 from the germline V gene are SGHTA and FQGTGA. CDR3 DNA sequence: TGTGCCAGCAGCCCGGGGCGGGGCACCTCCTACAATGAGCAGTTCTTC. It yields the protein CASSPGRGTSYNEQFF.

Judged by abundance, this clone is medium-sized (0.01 to 0.1%). The rearrangement joins TRBV9 to TRBJ2-1; 7 positions agree with TRBD1. CDR1 is SGDLS, CDR2 YYNGEE, per germline. This CDR3 has 16 amino acids. The trim removed 4 bases at V and 6 bases at J, leaving 13 bases unmatched. CDR3 DNA sequence: TGTGCCAGCAGCCCTTTACAGGGGTCTTTATCCAATGAGCAGTTCTTC. This encodes CASSPLQGSLSNEQFF.

The chain has TRBV9 and TRBJ2-3; perhaps TRBD2 as D (5 bases). There are 14 residues in the CDR3. CDR1 and CDR2 from the germline V gene are SGDLS and YYNGEE. Trimming took off 0 bases at V and 5 bases at J, with 10 bases between the two ends. The CDR3 sequence: CASSVAGGRDTQYF. CDR3 bases: TGTGCCAGCAGCGTAGCTGGTGGGAGAGATACGCAGTATTTT.

The J gene is TRBJ2-1, the V gene TRBV5-1; D gene unclear. This CDR3 contains 15 residues. With 2 bases removed from V and 0 bases from J, the gap between germline ends came to 9 bases. Per germline, CDR1 SGHRS and CDR2 YFSETQ. Written as DNA, the CDR3 is TGCGCCAGCAGCTTATCATCGGTCTCCTACAATGAGCAGTTCTTC. Translated, it gives CASSLSSVSYNEQFF.

This sequence joins TRBV7-4 and TRBJ2-5, with 7 bases that match TRBD1. Germline V gene data show CDR1 as SGHVT and CDR2 as SQSDAQ. With 7 bases clipped from V and 1 base from J, the junction kept 12 bases outside the gene matches. CDR3 length: 16 residues. In DNA form, the CDR3 reads TGTGCCAGCAACCCCCCGACAGGGCTTTTCCAAGAGACCCAGTACTTC. It translates to CASNPPTGLFQETQYF.

The V gene is TRBV6-2 or TRBV6-3, the J gene TRBJ2-2, with 11 bases matching TRBD2. The V gene's germline CDR1 is MNHEY and CDR2 SVGEGT. The CDR3 has 16 residues. V shed 5 bases and J 1 base; nucleotides not matched to a gene: 3. For the CDR3, the DNA is TGTGCCAGCAGTACCCTAGCGGGAGGGAACACCGGGGAGCTGTTTTTT. This translates into CASSTLAGGNTGELFF.

This chain joins TRBV18 and TRBJ1-2; no clear D. V dropped 2 bases and J dropped 8 bases, with 21 bases sitting between them. Germline CDR1 is KGHSH and CDR2 is LQKENI. The CDR3 totals 16 residues. CDR3 sequence: CASSPSREVVGNGYTF. The CDR3 nucleotides are TGTGCCAGCTCACCATCGAGGGAAGTAGTTGGTAACGGCTACACCTTC.

This clone has a handful of counts. The chain carries TRBV6-5 and TRBJ1-3; 8 nucleotides line up with TRBD1. Trimming removed 5 bases from V and 4 bases from J; junction bases left unmatched: 7. Per germline, CDR1 MNHEY and CDR2 SVGAGI. The CDR3 contains 15 residues. CDR3: CASSPQGARGNTIYF. The DNA for the CDR3 is TGTGCCAGCAGTCCCCAGGGGGCTCGAGGAAACACCATATATTTT.

The rearrangement links TRBV11-3 to TRBJ1-3; 8 nucleotides align to TRBD1. CDR3 length: 14 amino acids. Germline CDR1 reads SGHNT; CDR2 reads YENEEA. Losses at the gene ends were 5 bases for V and 7 bases for J; bases not matched to a gene: 7. CDR3 coding DNA: TGTGCCAGCAGCATACGTGGGACAGGCAACACCATATATTTT. Its translation: CASSIRGTGNTIYF.

The chain is built from TRBV6-2 or TRBV6-3 and TRBJ2-1; D not resolved. Trimming shortened V by 5 bases and J by 0 bases, and 8 bases separated the two germline ends. Germline V CDR1 and CDR2: MNHEY, SVGEGT. The CDR3 consists of 14 residues. CDR3 loop: CASSKASSYNEQFF. DNA of the CDR3: TGTGCCAGCAGTAAAGCTTCCTCCTACAATGAGCAGTTCTTC.

The chain is built from TRBV3-1 (or the pseudogene TRBV3-2) and TRBJ2-7, with D unclear. The V gene's germline CDR1 is LGHDT and CDR2 YNNKEL (reference sequence). Trimming stripped 1 base from V and 3 bases from J, with 10 bases between. CDR3 length: 14 residues. The CDR3 region is CASSQGRLVYEQYF. The DNA of the CDR3 is TGTGCCAGCAGCCAAGGCCGGCTAGTCTACGAGCAGTACTTC.

The gene calls are TRBV5-4 and TRBJ2-5; tentative D call: TRBD2 (6 bases). Per the germline V gene, CDR1 is SGHNT and CDR2 is YYREEE (reference sequence). V was clipped by 7 bases and J by 5 bases, with 21 bases between them. The CDR3 has 15 amino acids. The CDR3 is CASGLSGFGGETQYF. CDR3 bases: TGTGCCAGCGGTCTTTCGGGGTTCGGAGGGGAGACCCAGTACTTC.

The gene calls are TRBV7-3 and TRBJ2-1, with 10 nucleotides matching TRBD2. CDR3 length: 14 amino acids. With 5 bases clipped from V and 5 bases from J, the junction kept 3 bases outside the gene matches. In germline, CDR1 is SGHTA, CDR2 FQGTGA. The CDR3, as DNA: TGTGCCAGCAGCCGCGGGACTAGCGACAATGAGCAGTTCTTC. It encodes CASSRGTSDNEQFF.

This chain connects TRBV5-1 to TRBJ2-1; 12 bases map to TRBD1. Germline V gene sequence: CDR1 SGHRS, CDR2 YFSETQ. This CDR3 contains 22 residues. J lost 0 bases, V lost 6 bases, and 22 bases had no gene match. The CDR3 here is CASKPGPGQGALAGVSYNEQFF. The CDR3 DNA follows: TGCGCCAGCAAACCAGGCCCGGGACAGGGGGCCTTAGCGGGGGTCTCCTACAATGAGCAGTTCTTC.

The chain links TRBV9 to TRBJ1-1, with a tentative D call TRBD1 (6 bases). CDR3 size: 17 residues. The V and J ends lost 0 bases and 2 bases respectively, with 17 bases between them. Germline V gene sequence: CDR1 SGDLS, CDR2 YYNGEE. CDR3 DNA sequence: TGTGCCAGCAGCGTAGGACCGGGCAGGGGTTCCAACACTGAAGCTTTCTTT. Encoded protein: CASSVGPGRGSNTEAFF.

The gene calls are TRBV18 and TRBJ1-6; D is unclear. V lost 5 bases, J lost 0 bases, and 8 bases lay in between. In germline, CDR1 is KGHSH, CDR2 LQKENI. The CDR3 extends over 15 amino acids. In DNA form, the CDR3 reads TGTGCCAGCTCAGGCGGAAGCTCCTATAATTCACCCCTCCACTTT. It translates to CASSGGSSYNSPLHF. Looking up the rest from reference TRBV18 and TRBJ1-6 gives the full variable domain: NAGVMQNPRHLVRRRGQEARLRCSPMKGHSHVYWYRQLPEEGLKFMVYLQKENIIDESGMPKERFSAEFPKEGPSILRIQQVVRGDSAAYFCASSGGSSYNSPLHFGNGTRLTVT.